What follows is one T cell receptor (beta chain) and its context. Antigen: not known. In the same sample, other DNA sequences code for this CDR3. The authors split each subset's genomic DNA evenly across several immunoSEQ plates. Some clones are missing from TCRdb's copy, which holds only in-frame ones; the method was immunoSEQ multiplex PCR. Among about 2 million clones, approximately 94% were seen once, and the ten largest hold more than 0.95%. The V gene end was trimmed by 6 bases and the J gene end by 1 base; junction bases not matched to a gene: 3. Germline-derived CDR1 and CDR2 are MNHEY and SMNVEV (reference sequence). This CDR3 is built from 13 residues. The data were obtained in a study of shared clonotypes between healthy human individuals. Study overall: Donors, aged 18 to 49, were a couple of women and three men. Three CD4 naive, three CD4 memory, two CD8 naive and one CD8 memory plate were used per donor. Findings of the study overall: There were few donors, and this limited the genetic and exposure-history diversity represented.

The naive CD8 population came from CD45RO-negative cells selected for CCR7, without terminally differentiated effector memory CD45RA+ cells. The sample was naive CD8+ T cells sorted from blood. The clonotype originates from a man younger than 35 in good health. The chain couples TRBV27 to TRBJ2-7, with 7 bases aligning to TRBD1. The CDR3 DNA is TGTGCCAGCAGCAGGACAGGATCCTACGAGCAGTACTTC. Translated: CASSRTGSYEQYF.